The 28 T cell receptor beta chains given below trace back to one sample, sequenced in a study of T cell changes during pregnancy in multiple sclerosis. Repertoires were generated with immunoSEQ multiplex PCR, while TCRdb's copy carries only in-frame clones and drops some. The sample shows 55,000 to 85,000 clones, 94% of them seen only once. Sequences were derived from peripheral blood, sampled in the third trimester of pregnancy. All receptors come from a female donor with multiple sclerosis, enrolled in a pregnancy study.

J is TRBJ2-1 and V is TRBV6-5; D call uncertain. The germline V gene has CDR1 MNHEY and CDR2 SVGAGI. The CDR3 sequence is 13 residues long. V lost 7 bases, J lost 0 bases, and 7 bases lay in between. The CDR3 sequence is CASKPSSYNEQFF. As DNA, the CDR3 is TGTGCCAGCAAGCCGAGCTCCTACAATGAGCAGTTCTTC.

The chain recombines TRBV7-7 with TRBJ2-3; 9 bases are a match to TRBD2. Looked up from germline, CDR1 is SSHAT and CDR2 is FNYEAQ (reference sequence). CDR3 size: 17 residues. The CDR3 DNA follows: TGTGCTAGCGCCCCTAGCGGGGCGACACTTAGCACAGATACGCAGTATTTT. Protein sequence: CASAPSGATLSTDTQYF.

The table lists this clone with a few counts. The chain recombines TRBV19 with TRBJ1-6; the D gene is possibly TRBD1 (5 bases). The CDR3 runs 15 residues. V was trimmed by 3 bases and J by 6 bases, leaving 12 bases between them. CDR1 is LNHDA, CDR2 SQIVND, per germline (reference sequence). CDR3 bases: TGTGCCAGTAGTATTACGGGGGTGGCTAATTCACCCCTCCACTTT. It codes for CASSITGVANSPLHF. Together with reference TRBV19 and TRBJ1-6, the CDR3 gives the full variable domain: DGGITQSPKYLFRKEGQNVTLSCEQNLNHDAMYWYRQDPGQGLRLIYYSQIVNDFQKGDIAEGYSVSREKKESFPLTVTSAQKNPTAFYLCASSITGVANSPLHFGNGTRLTVT.

The V gene is TRBV9, the J gene TRBJ2-7; no clear D gene. Per the germline V gene, CDR1 is SGDLS and CDR2 is YYNGEE. There are 14 residues in the CDR3. Trimming removed 3 bases at V and 0 bases at J, with 10 bases between. CDR3 coding DNA: TGTGCCAGCAGCGGCGGCATGAGCTCCTACGAGCAGTACTTC. It codes for CASSGGMSSYEQYF.

This chain joins TRBV9 and TRBJ2-7; TRBD1 matches 8 bases. CDR1 SGDLS and CDR2 YYNGEE come from the germline V gene. The V and J ends lost 0 bases and 4 bases, in that order; junction bases with no gene match: 0. The CDR3 sequence is 13 residues long. The CDR3 DNA sequence: TGTGCCAGCAGCGTAGACAGGGGGTACGAGCAGTACTTC. It is translated as CASSVDRGYEQYF.

This clone has a single count. This sequence joins TRBV18 and TRBJ1-2; D not resolved. CDR3 length: 15 amino acids. Germline CDR1 is KGHSH and CDR2 is LQKENI. Trimming took off 0 bases at V and 0 bases at J, with 8 bases between the two ends. The CDR3 DNA follows: TGTGCCAGCTCACCACCGAATCCGGCTAACTATGGCTACACCTTC. This gives the protein CASSPPNPANYGYTF.

The chain uses TRBV6-5 and TRBJ1-3; 7 bases agree with TRBD1. J lost 4 bases, V lost 4 bases, and 10 bases had no gene match. The CDR3 is made up of 16 amino acids. Germline V gene data show CDR1 as MNHEY and CDR2 as SVGAGI. CDR3 DNA sequence: TGTGCCAGCAGTTCCCTAGAGGGGGCGGGAGGAAACACCATATATTTT. Residues: CASSSLEGAGGNTIYF.

The chain uses TRBV25-1 and TRBJ2-1; 10 bases match TRBD2. The trim removed 7 bases at V and 2 bases at J, leaving 5 bases unmatched. The CDR3 length is 15 residues. Germline V lookup: CDR1 MGHDK, CDR2 SYGVNS. The CDR3 region is CASTPAGGPYNEQFF. The CDR3 DNA sequence: TGTGCCAGCACCCCAGCGGGGGGGCCCTACAATGAGCAGTTCTTC.

The V call is TRBV9, the J call TRBJ2-1, with D possibly being TRBD1 (6 bases). V dropped 0 bases and J dropped 4 bases, with 11 bases sitting between them. CDR1 and CDR2 (germline): SGDLS, YYNGEE. The CDR3 extends over 15 amino acids. DNA of the CDR3: TGTGCCAGCAGCGTAGAGGGGGACCGATACAATGAGCAGTTCTTC. Protein: CASSVEGDRYNEQFF.

This rearrangement joins TRBV14 to TRBJ1-2, with TRBD1 matching over 8 bases. With 4 bases clipped from V and 8 bases from J, the junction kept 6 bases outside the gene matches. CDR1 and CDR2 (germline): SGHDN, FVKESK. This CDR3 has 13 amino acids. CDR3 coding DNA: TGTGCCAGCAGCCCTAAGACAGGGGTCGGCTACACCTTC. Translating it yields CASSPKTGVGYTF.

This clone occurred a few times. CDR3 in DNA: TGCGCCAGCAGCCAAGGCGGGGGGTCTAACTTCTACGAGCAGTACTTC. Its protein product is CASSQGGGSNFYEQYF. This chain connects TRBV4-3 to TRBJ2-7; TRBD2 aligns across 8 bases. J gave up 3 bases and V 1 base, and 8 bases lay outside the gene matches. Per germline, CDR1 LGHNA and CDR2 YSLEER. The CDR3 is made up of 16 amino acids.

This rearrangement joins TRBV7-9 to TRBJ2-5, with D possibly matching TRBD2 (6 bases). This CDR3 is built from 15 residues. Looked up from germline, CDR1 is SEHNR and CDR2 is FQNEAQ (reference sequence). Trimming took 7 bases from V and 4 from J, leaving 19 bases between them. CDR3: CASTPLGGTGETQYF. The CDR3 nucleotides are TGTGCCAGCACCCCTCTTGGCGGGACGGGAGAGACCCAGTACTTC.

The chain has TRBV6-4 and TRBJ1-2; 9 bases map to TRBD1. Per germline, CDR1 MRHNA and CDR2 SNTAGT. The J segment lost 7 bases and the V segment lost 6 bases, leaving 9 bases of the junction unmatched. The CDR3 runs 14 residues. The CDR3 nucleotides are TGTGCCAGCAGAGCAGGGACAGGGTCAGGTGGCTACACCTTC. Translated: CASRAGTGSGGYTF.

V and J are TRBV7-2 and TRBJ2-1; D call uncertain. Germline V gives CDR1 SGHTA, CDR2 FQGNSA. With 3 bases removed from V and 5 bases from J, the gap between germline ends came to 5 bases. The CDR3 length is 12 residues. CDR3 region: CASSLGDNEQFF. CDR3 nucleotide sequence: TGTGCCAGCAGCTTGGGCGACAATGAGCAGTTCTTC.

CDR3: CASSERTWNTEAFF. CDR3 sequence (DNA): TGTGCCAGCAGTGAGAGGACTTGGAACACTGAAGCTTTCTTT. V gene TRBV6-1 combines with J gene TRBJ1-1; D is ambiguous. Trimming removed 3 bases at V and 1 base at J, with 9 bases between. The CDR3 has 14 amino acids. The germline gives CDR1 MNHNS, CDR2 SASEGT.

CDR3: CASSKPGLMNTEAFF. The CDR3 DNA follows: TGTGCCAGCAGCAAGCCGGGACTGATGAACACTGAAGCTTTCTTT. The chain joins TRBV7-9 to TRBJ1-1, with D perhaps matching TRBD1 (5 bases). The CDR3 is 15 amino acids. Trimming stripped 5 bases from V and 0 bases from J, with 13 bases between. The germline V gene encodes CDR1 SEHNR and CDR2 FQNEAQ (reference sequence).

This rearrangement joins TRBV6-6 to TRBJ2-5, with 9 bases matching TRBD2. The CDR3 is 15 residues long. Germline V gives CDR1 MNHNY, CDR2 SVGAGI (reference sequence). The ends lost 6 bases at V and 1 base at J; junction bases unmatched: 6. The CDR3, as DNA: TGTGCCAGCAGCCGGGGCGGGGGGGCCCAAGAGACCCAGTACTTC. This translates into CASSRGGGAQETQYF.

In this sample, this clone turned up once. The rearrangement joins TRBV4-3 to TRBJ2-3; 9 bases map to TRBD2. The CDR3 loop spans 15 amino acids. Germline CDR1 LGHNA, CDR2 YSLEER. Unmatched junction bases numbered 5, after V lost 4 bases and J lost 3 bases. CDR3 loop: CASSLRGGGTDTQYF. As DNA, the CDR3 is TGCGCCAGCAGCCTGCGGGGGGGCGGAACAGATACGCAGTATTTT.

The chain joins TRBV25-1 to TRBJ2-1; D is possibly TRBD2 (6 bases). CDR3 length: 13 residues. CDR1 and CDR2 (germline): MGHDK, SYGVNS. V was pared by 8 bases and J by 5 bases, with 13 bases between. The CDR3 here is CASVRDFHNEQFF. The CDR3 bases are TGTGCCAGCGTTCGGGACTTTCACAATGAGCAGTTCTTC.

The chain links TRBV11-2 to TRBJ1-5; 8 bases agree with TRBD1. The J segment lost 3 bases and the V segment lost 5 bases, leaving 9 bases of the junction unmatched. Germline lookup yields CDR1 SGHAT and CDR2 FQNNGV. The CDR3 loop spans 16 amino acids. CDR3 in DNA: TGTGCCAGCAGCCCCGGGCAGGGGGCAGACAATCAGCCCCAGCATTTT. It translates to CASSPGQGADNQPQHF. Complete variable domain (other parts from reference TRBV11-2 and TRBJ1-5): EAGVAQSPRYKIIEKRQSVAFWCNPISGHATLYWYQQILGQGPKLLIQFQNNGVVDDSQLPKDRFSAERLKGVDSTLKIQPAKLEDSAVYLCASSPGQGADNQPQHFGDGTRLSIL.

This clone was seen once. The chain recombines TRBV4-2 with TRBJ2-1; 9 nucleotides align to TRBD2. The germline gives CDR1 LGHNA, CDR2 YNFKEQ. The junction had 4 bases not matched to a gene; V was cut back by 4 bases and J by 3 bases. This CDR3 has 15 amino acids. CDR3 residues: CASSPQRGDYNEQFF. In nucleotides, the CDR3 is TGTGCCAGCAGCCCACAGCGGGGGGACTACAATGAGCAGTTCTTC.

V and J are TRBV19 and TRBJ2-3; 8 bases align to TRBD1. CDR1 is LNHDA and CDR2 is SQIVND in the germline V gene (reference sequence). V dropped 6 bases and J dropped 0; count of bases not matched to a gene: 2. The length of the CDR3 is 14 residues. The CDR3 region has the DNA TGTGCCAGTAGGAACAGGGGGAGCACAGATACGCAGTATTTT. Amino acids: CASRNRGSTDTQYF.

The J gene is TRBJ1-6, the V gene TRBV27, with 10 bases lining up with TRBD1. Germline V gene sequence: CDR1 MNHEY, CDR2 SMNVEV (reference sequence). V dropped 1 base and J dropped 8; count of bases not matched to a gene: 5. The CDR3 has 16 residues. This chain's CDR3 is CASSLLAGTGDSPLHF. DNA for the CDR3: TGTGCCAGCAGTTTATTGGCCGGGACAGGGGATTCACCCCTCCACTTT.

V is TRBV2 and J is TRBJ2-7; 12 nucleotides agree with TRBD2. The CDR3 length is 15 residues. Germline V lookup: CDR1 SNHLY, CDR2 FYNNEI. V lost 2 bases to trimming and J lost 2 bases; unmatched junction nucleotides: 1. CDR3 nucleotide sequence: TGTGCCAGCAGTGAATCTAGCGGGGGGGCCTACGAGCAGTACTTC. Translation gives CASSESSGGAYEQYF. The full variable domain, its missing parts supplied by reference TRBV2 and TRBJ2-7, is EPEVTQTPSHQVTQMGQEVILRCVPISNHLYFYWYRQILGQKVEFLVSFYNNEISEKSEIFDDQFSVERPDGSNFTLKIRSTKLEDSAMYFCASSESSGGAYEQYFGPGTRLTVT.

In this sample, this clone turned up once. The chain links TRBV6-5 to TRBJ2-7; D might be TRBD2 (7 bases). Germline loops: CDR1 MNHEY, CDR2 SVGAGI. The CDR3 is 15 residues long. Trimming took 0 bases from V and 6 from J, leaving 15 bases between them. The chain's CDR3 is CASSYSPGGPVEQYF. The CDR3 DNA sequence: TGTGCCAGCAGTTACTCACCGGGGGGCCCCGTCGAGCAGTACTTC.

The genes are TRBV5-8 and TRBJ2-3; D remains unclear. The CDR3 has 15 residues. Germline V gives CDR1 SGHTS, CDR2 YDEGEE. The ends were cut back, 7 bases at V and 1 base at J, with 16 bases in the middle. CDR3 coding DNA: TGTGCCAGCCGCGCTTTCCCCCGGGGCACAGATACGCAGTATTTT. Translation: CASRAFPRGTDTQYF.

The chain couples TRBV7-2 to TRBJ1-3; 8 bases align to TRBD1. CDR3 length equals 17 residues. V dropped 4 bases and J dropped 3; count of bases not matched to a gene: 11. The germline V gene has CDR1 SGHTA and CDR2 FQGNSA. This chain's CDR3 is CASSYTDRVRHGNTIYF. CDR3 coding DNA: TGTGCCAGCAGCTATACGGACAGGGTACGACATGGAAACACCATATATTTT.

The chain employs TRBV5-1 and TRBJ1-1; 7 bases align to TRBD1. The germline V gene has CDR1 SGHRS and CDR2 YFSETQ. This CDR3 region has 16 residues. The V gene end was trimmed by 2 bases and the J gene end by 0 bases; junction bases not matched to a gene: 7. The CDR3 DNA reads TGCGCCAGCAGCTTACATACAGGGGCACTGAACACTGAAGCTTTCTTT. It is translated as CASSLHTGALNTEAFF.